This TCR beta chain was obtained from a study of blood T cell repertoires in COVID-19. Source study methods: The assay estimated nucleated cells by amplifying reference gene primers. Libraries were prepared by immunoSEQ multiplex PCR; TCRdb keeps only in-frame clonotypes and omits some of them. D and trimming come from the DNA, and the V and J calls and clone size come from that table. The sample lists about 95,000 clones, approximately 88% seen once, with 3% to 4% in the top ten. The CDR3 loop spans 16 amino acids. V lost 4 bases, J lost 0 bases, and 9 bases stayed unmatched. Germline CDR1 and CDR2: SGHRS and YFSETQ.

The specimen was peripheral blood. The receptor was derived from a woman in her seventies with acute or convalescent COVID-19. The chain joins TRBV5-1 to TRBJ1-1; 7 nucleotides agree with TRBD1. CDR3 sequence: CASSTGQANMNTEAFF. The CDR3 coding sequence is TGCGCCAGCAGCACCGGACAGGCGAATATGAACACTGAAGCTTTCTTT. Full variable domain (missing parts from reference TRBV5-1 and TRBJ1-1): KAGVTQTPRYLIKTRGQQVTLSCSPISGHRSVSWYQQTPGQGLQFLFEYFSETQRNKGNFPGRFSGRQFSNSRSEMNVSTLELGDSALYLCASSTGQANMNTEAFFGQGTRLTVV.